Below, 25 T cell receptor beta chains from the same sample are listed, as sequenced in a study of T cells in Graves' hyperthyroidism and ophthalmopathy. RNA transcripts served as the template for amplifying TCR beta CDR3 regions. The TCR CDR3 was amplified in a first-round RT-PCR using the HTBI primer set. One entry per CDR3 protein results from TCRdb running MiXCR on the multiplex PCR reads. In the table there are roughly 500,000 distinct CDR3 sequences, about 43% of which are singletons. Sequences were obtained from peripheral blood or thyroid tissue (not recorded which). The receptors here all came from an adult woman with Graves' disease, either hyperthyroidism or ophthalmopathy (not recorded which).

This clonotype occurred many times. The DNA of the CDR3 is TGTGCCAGCAGCGTAGGAGGACACCCCACCGGGGAGCTGTTTTTT. It translates to CASSVGGHPTGELFF. V is TRBV9 and J is TRBJ2-2, with D possibly TRBD1 on 5 matching bases. Deletions cut 0 bases from V and 4 bases from J, with 10 bases between. CDR3 length equals 15 residues. Looked up from germline, CDR1 is SGDLS and CDR2 is YYNGEE.

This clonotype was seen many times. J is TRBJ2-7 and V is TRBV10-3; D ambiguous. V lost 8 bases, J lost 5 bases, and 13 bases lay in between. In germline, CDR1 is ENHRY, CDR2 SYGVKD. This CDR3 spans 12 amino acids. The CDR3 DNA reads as TGTGCCATCGCACTAAAACTCCACGAGCAGTACTTC. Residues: CAIALKLHEQYF.

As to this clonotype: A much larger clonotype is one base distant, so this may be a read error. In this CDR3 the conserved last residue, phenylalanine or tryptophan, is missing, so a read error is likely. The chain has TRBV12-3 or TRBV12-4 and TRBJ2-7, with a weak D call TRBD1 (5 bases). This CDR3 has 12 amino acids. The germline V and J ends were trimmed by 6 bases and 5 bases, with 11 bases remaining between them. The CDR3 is CASRTQGDEQYL. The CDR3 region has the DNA TGTGCCAGCAGAACTCAGGGCGACGAGCAGTACCTC.

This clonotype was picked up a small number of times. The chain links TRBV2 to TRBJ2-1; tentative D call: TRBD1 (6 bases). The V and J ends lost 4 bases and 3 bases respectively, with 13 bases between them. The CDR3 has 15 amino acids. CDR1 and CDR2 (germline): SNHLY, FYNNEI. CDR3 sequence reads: CASSAPGVGYNEQFF. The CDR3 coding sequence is TGTGCCAGCAGTGCTCCAGGGGTAGGCTACAATGAGCAGTTCTTC.

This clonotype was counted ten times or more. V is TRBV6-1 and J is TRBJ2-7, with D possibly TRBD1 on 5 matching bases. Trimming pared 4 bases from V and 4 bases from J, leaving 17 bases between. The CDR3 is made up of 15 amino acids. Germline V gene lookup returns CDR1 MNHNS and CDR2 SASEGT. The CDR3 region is CASSAPWQGVYEQYF. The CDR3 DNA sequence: TGTGCCAGCAGTGCTCCTTGGCAGGGTGTGTACGAGCAGTACTTC.

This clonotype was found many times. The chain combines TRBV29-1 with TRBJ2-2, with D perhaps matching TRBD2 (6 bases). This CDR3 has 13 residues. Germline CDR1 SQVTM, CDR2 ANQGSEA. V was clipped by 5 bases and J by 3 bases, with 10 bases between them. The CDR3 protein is CSVPGVDTGELFF. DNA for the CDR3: TGCAGCGTTCCGGGAGTCGACACCGGGGAGCTGTTTTTT.

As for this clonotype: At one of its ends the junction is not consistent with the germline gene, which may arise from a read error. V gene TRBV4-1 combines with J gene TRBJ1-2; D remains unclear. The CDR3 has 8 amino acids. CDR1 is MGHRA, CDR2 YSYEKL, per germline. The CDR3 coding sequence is TGCGCCAGCAGCCAAGGACCCTTC. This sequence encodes CASSQGPF.

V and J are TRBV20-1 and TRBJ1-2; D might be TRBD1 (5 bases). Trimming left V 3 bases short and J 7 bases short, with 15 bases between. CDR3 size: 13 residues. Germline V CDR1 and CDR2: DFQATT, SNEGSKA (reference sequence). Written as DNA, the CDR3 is TGCAGTGCTAGTCAGGACACTTACTCTGGCTACACCTTC. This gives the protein CSASQDTYSGYTF.

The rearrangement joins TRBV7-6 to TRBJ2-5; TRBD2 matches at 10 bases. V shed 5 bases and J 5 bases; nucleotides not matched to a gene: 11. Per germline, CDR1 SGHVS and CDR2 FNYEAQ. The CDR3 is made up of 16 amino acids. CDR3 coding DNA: TGTGCCAGCAGCGCCATCCCTAGCGGGAGTTTGGAGACCCAGTACTTC. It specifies CASSAIPSGSLETQYF.

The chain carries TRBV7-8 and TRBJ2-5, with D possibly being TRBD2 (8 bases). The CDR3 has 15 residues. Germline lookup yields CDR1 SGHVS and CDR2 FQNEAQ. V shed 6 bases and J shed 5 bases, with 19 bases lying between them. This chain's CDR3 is CASSGTAGAPETQYF. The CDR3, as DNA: TGTGCCAGCAGTGGGACAGCGGGAGCGCCCGAGACCCAGTACTTC.

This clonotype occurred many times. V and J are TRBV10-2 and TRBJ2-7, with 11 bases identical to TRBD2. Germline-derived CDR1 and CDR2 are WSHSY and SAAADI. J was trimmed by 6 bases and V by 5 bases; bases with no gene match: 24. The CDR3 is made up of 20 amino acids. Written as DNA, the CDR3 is TGCGCCAGCAGTAAGAGACTAGCGGGGATTTTCGCAAGCGGGGGAGGCGAGCAGTACTTC. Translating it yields CASSKRLAGIFASGGGEQYF.

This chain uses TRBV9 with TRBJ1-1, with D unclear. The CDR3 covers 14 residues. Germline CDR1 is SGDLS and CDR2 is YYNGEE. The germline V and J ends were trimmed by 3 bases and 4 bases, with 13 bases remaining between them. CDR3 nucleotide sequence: TGTGCCAGCAGCGCCGGTAGCGTAGGCACTGAAGCTTTCTTT. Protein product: CASSAGSVGTEAFF. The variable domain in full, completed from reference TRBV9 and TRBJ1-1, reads DSGVTQTPKHLITATGQRVTLRCSPRSGDLSVYWYQQSLDQGLQFLIQYYNGEERAKGNILERFSAQQFPDLHSELNLSSLELGDSALYFCASSAGSVGTEAFFGQGTRLTVV.

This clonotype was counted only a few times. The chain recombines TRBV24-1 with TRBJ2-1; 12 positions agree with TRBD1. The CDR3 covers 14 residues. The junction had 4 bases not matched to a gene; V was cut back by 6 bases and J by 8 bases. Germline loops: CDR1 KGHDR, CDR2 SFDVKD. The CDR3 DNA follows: TGTGCCACCAGTCGGGGACAGGGGGCCGATGAGCAGTTCTTC. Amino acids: CATSRGQGADEQFF.

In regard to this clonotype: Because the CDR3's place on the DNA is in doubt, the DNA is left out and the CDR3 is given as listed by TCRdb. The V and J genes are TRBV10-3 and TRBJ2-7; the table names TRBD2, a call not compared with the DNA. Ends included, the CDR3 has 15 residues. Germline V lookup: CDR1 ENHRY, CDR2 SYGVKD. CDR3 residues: CAICSASRGLYEQYF.

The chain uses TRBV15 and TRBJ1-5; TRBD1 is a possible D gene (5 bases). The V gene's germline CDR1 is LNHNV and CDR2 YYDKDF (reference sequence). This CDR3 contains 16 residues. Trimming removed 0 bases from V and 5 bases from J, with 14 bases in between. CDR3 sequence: CATSRDRSGGHQPQHF. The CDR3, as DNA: TGTGCCACCAGCAGAGATCGGAGTGGGGGTCATCAGCCCCAGCATTTT.

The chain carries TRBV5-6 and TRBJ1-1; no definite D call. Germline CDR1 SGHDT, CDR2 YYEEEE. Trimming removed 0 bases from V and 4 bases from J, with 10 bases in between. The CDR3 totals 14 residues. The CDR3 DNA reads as TGTGCCAGCAGCTTGGACAGCAGGTCCACTGAAGCTTTCTTT. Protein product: CASSLDSRSTEAFF.

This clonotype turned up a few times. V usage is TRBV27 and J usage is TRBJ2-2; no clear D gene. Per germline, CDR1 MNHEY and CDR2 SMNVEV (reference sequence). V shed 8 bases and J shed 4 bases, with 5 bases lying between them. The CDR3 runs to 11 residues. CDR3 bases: TGTGCCAGCCCCCTCACCGGGGAGCTGTTTTTT. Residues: CASPLTGELFF.

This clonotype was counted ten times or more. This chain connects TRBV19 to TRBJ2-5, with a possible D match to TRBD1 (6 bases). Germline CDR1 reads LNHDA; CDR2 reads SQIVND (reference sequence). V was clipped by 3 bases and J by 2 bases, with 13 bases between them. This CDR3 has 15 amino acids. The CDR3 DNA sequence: TGTGCCAGTAGTATGCTTAAGGACAGTCAAGAGACCCAGTACTTC. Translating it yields CASSMLKDSQETQYF.

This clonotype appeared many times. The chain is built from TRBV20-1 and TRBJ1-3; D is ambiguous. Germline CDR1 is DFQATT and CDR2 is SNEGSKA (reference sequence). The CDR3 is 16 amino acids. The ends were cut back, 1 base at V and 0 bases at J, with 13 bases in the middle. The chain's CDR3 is CSARAMTTLSGNTIYF. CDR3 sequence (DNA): TGCAGTGCTAGAGCCATGACCACCCTCTCTGGAAACACCATATATTTT.

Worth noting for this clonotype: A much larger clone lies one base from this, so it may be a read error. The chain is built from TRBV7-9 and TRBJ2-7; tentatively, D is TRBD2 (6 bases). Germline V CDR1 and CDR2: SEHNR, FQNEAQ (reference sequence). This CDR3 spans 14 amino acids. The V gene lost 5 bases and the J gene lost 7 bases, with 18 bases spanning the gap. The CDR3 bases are TGTGCCAGCAGCCCGACCCTAGCGAGAGAAGAGCAGTACTTC. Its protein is CASSPTLAREEQYF.

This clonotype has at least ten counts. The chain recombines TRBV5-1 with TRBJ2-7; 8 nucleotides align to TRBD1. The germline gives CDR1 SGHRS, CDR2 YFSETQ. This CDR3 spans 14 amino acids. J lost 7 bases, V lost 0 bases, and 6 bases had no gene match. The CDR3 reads CASSLAEQGGEQYF. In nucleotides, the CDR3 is TGCGCCAGCAGCTTGGCCGAACAGGGGGGTGAGCAGTACTTC.

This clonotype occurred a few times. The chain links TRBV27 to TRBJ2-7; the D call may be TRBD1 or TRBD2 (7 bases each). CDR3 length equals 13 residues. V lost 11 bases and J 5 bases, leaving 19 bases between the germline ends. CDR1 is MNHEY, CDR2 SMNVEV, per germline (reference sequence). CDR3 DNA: TGTGCCTCAGGGGGGGAGGGCCGAAACGAGCAGTACTTC. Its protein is CASGGEGRNEQYF.

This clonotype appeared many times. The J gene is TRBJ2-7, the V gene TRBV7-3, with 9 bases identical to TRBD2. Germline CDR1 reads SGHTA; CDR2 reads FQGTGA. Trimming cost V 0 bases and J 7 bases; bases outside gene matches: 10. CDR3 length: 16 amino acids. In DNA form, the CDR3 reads TGTGCCAGCAGCTTAACGGCGGGCGGGAGGGTTAAGGAGCAGTACTTC. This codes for CASSLTAGGRVKEQYF.

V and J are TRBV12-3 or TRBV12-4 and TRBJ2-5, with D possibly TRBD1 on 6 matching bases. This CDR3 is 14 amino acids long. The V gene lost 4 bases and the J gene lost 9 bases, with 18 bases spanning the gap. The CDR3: CASSSTGTGQPQYF. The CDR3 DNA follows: TGTGCCAGCAGTTCTACAGGGACGGGGCAGCCCCAGTACTTC.

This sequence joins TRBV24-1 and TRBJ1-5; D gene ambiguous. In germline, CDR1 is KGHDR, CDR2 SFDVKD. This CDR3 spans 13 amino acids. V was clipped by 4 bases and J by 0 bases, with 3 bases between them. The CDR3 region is CATSERSNQPQHF. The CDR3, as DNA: TGTGCCACCAGTGAGCGTAGCAATCAGCCCCAGCATTTT.